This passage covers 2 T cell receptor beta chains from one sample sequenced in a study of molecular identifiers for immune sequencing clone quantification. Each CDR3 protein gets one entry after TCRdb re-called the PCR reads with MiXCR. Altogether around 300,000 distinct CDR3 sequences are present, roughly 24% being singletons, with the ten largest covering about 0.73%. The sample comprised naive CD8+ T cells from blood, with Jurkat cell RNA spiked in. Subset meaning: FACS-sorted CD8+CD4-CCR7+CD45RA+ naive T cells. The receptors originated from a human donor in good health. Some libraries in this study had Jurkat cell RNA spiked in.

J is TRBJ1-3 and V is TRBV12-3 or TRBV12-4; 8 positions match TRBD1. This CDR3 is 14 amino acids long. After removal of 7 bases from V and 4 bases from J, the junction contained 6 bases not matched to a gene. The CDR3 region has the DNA TGTGCCAGCACCGGACAGGGATCAGGAAACACCATATATTTT. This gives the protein CASTGQGSGNTIYF.

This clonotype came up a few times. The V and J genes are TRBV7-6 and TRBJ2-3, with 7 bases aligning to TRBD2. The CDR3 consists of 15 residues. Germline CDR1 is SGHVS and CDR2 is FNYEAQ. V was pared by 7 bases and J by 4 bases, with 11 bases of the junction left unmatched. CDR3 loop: CASTTPGGGADTQYF. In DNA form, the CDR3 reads TGTGCCAGCACAACCCCGGGAGGTGGCGCAGATACGCAGTATTTT.